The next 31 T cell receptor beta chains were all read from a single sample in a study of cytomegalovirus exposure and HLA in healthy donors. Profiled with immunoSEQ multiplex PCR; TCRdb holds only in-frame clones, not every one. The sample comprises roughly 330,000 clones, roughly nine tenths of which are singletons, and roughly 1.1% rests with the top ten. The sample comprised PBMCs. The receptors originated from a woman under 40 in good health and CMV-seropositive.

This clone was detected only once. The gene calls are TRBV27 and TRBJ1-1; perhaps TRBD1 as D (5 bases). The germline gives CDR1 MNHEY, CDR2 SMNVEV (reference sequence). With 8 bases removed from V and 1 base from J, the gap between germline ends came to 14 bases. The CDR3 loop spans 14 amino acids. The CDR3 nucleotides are TGTGCCAGCTCTGGGGCAGGCCAGAACACTGAAGCTTTCTTT. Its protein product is CASSGAGQNTEAFF.

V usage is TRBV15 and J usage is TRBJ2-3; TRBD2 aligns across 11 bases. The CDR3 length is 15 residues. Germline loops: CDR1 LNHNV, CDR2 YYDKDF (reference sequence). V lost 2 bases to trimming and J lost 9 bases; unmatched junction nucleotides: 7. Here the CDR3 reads CATSRRLAGGGTQYF. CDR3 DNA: TGTGCCACCAGCAGACGGCTAGCGGGGGGAGGCACGCAGTATTTT.

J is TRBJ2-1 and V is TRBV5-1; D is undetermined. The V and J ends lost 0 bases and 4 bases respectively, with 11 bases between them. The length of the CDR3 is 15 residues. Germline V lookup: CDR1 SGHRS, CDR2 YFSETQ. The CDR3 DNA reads TGCGCCAGCAGCTTGGTTGGGAATGGATACAATGAGCAGTTCTTC. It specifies CASSLVGNGYNEQFF.

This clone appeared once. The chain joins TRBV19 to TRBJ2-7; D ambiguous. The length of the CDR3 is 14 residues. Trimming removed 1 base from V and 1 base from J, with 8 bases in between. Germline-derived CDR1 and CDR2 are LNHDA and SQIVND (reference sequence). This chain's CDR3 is CASSIVGVSYEQYF. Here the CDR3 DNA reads TGTGCCAGTAGTATAGTTGGGGTTTCCTACGAGCAGTACTTC.

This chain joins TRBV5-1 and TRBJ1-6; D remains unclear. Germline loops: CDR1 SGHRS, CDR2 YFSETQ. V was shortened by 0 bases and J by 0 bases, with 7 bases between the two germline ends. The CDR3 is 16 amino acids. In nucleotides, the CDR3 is TGCGCCAGCAGCTTGGCGATTCCCTCCTATAATTCACCCCTCCACTTT. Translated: CASSLAIPSYNSPLHF.

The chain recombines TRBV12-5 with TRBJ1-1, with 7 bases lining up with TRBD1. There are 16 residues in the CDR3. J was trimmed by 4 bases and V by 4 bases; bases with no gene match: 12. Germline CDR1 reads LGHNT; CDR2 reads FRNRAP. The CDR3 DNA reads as TGTGCTAGTGGTTCGGTTAACAGGGGAGTCGCCACTGAAGCTTTCTTT. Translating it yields CASGSVNRGVATEAFF.

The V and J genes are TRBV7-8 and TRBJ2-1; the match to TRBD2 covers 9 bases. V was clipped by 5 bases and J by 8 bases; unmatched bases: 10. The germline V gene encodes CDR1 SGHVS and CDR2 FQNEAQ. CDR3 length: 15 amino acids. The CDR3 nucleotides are TGTGCCAGCAGCGGTCCTGGACTAGCGAAAGATGAGCAGTTCTTC. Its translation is CASSGPGLAKDEQFF.

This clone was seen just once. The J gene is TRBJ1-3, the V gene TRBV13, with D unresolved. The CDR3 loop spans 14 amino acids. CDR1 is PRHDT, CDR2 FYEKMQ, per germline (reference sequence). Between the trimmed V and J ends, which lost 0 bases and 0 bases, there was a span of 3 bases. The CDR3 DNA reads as TGTGCCAGCAGCTTAGGTCACTCTGGAAACACCATATATTTT. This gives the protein CASSLGHSGNTIYF.

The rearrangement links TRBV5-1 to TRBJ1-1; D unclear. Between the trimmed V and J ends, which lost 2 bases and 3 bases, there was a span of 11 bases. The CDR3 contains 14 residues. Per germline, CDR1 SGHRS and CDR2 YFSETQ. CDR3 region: CASSFREWDTEAFF. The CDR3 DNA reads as TGCGCCAGCAGCTTCCGGGAGTGGGACACTGAAGCTTTCTTT.

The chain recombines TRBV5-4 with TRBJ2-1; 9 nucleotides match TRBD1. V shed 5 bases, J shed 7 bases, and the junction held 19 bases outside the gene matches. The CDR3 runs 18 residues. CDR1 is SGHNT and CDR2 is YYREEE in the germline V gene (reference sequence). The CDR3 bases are TGTGCCAGCAGACGCCCCGGGCTAACAGGGGGCGGACAAAATGAGCAGTTCTTC. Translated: CASRRPGLTGGGQNEQFF.

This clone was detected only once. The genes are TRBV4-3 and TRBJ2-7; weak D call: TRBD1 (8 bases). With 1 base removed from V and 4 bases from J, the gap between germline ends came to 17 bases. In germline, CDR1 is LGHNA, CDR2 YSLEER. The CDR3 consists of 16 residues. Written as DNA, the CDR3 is TGCGCCAGCAGCCAAGGGGAGGGACAGGCAAGATACGAGCAGTACTTC. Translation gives CASSQGEGQARYEQYF.

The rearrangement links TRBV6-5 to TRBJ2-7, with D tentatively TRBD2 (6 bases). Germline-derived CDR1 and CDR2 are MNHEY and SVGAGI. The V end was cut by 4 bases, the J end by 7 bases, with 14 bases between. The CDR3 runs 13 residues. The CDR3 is CASSSRDFREQYF. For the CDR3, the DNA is TGTGCCAGCAGTTCCCGGGACTTTCGGGAGCAGTACTTC.

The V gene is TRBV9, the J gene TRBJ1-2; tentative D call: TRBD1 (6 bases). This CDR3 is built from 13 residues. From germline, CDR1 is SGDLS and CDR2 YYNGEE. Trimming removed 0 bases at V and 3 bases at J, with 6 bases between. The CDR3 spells CASSVGQDYGYTF. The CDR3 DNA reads TGTGCCAGCAGCGTAGGACAGGACTATGGCTACACCTTC.

The CDR3 is CASSITGVGNTIYF. Written as DNA, the CDR3 is TGTGCCAGTAGTATCACAGGGGTCGGAAACACCATATATTTT. This rearrangement joins TRBV19 to TRBJ1-3; 7 bases match TRBD1. The J segment lost 4 bases and the V segment lost 3 bases, leaving 3 bases of the junction unmatched. Germline CDR1 and CDR2: LNHDA and SQIVND (reference sequence). This CDR3 has 14 amino acids.

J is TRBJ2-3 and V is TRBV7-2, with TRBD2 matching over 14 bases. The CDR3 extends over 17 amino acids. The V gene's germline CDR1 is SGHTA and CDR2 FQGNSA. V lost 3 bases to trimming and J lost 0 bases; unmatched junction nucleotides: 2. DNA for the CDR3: TGTGCCAGCAGCTTGGGACTAGCGGGGGCTAGCACAGATACGCAGTATTTT. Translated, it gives CASSLGLAGASTDTQYF. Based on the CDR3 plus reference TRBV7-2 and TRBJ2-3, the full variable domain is GAGVSQSPSNKVTEKGKDVELRCDPISGHTALYWYRQSLGQGLEFLIYFQGNSAPDKSGLPSDRFSAERTGGSVSTLTIQRTQQEDSAVYLCASSLGLAGASTDTQYFGPGTRLTVL.

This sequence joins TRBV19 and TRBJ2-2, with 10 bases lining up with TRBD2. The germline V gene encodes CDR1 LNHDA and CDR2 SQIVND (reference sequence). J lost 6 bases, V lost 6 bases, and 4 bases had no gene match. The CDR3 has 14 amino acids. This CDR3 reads CASSELAGAGELFF. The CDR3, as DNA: TGTGCCAGTAGCGAGCTAGCGGGAGCCGGGGAGCTGTTTTTT.

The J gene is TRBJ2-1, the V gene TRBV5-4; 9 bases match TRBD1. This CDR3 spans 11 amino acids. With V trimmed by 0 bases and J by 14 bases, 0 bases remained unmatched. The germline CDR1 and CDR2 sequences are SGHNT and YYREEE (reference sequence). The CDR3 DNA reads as TGTGCCAGCAGCTTGGGGACAGGGGAGTTCTTC. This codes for CASSLGTGEFF.

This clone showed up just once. Here the CDR3 DNA reads TGTGCCAGCAGTTTTGCAGGGCGGGAGCAGTACTTC. Translation: CASSFAGREQYF. The V gene is TRBV27, the J gene TRBJ2-7, with D perhaps matching TRBD1 (5 bases). The CDR3 has 12 amino acids. Germline V gene lookup returns CDR1 MNHEY and CDR2 SMNVEV (reference sequence). V lost 3 bases and J lost 7, with 10 bases in between.

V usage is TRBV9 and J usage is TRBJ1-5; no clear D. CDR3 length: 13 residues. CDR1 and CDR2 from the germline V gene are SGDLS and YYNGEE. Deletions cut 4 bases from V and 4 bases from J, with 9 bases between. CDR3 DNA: TGTGCCAGCAGCCAGGAGGCAAATCAGCCCCAGCATTTT. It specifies CASSQEANQPQHF. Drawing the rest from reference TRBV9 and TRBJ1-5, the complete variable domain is DSGVTQTPKHLITATGQRVTLRCSPRSGDLSVYWYQQSLDQGLQFLIQYYNGEERAKGNILERFSAQQFPDLHSELNLSSLELGDSALYFCASSQEANQPQHFGDGTRLSIL.

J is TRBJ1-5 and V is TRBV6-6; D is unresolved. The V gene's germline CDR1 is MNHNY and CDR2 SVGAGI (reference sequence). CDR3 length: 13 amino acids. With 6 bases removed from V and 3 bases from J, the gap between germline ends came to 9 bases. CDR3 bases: TGTGCCAGCAGCCGGACCCTCAATCAGCCCCAGCATTTT. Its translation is CASSRTLNQPQHF.

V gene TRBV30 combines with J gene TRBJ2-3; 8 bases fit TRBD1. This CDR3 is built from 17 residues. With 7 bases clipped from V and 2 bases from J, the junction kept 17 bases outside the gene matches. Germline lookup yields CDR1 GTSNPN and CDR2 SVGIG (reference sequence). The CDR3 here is CASRGRGATQITDTQYF. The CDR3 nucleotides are TGTGCCTCCAGGGGGCGGGGAGCTACCCAGATCACAGATACGCAGTATTTT.

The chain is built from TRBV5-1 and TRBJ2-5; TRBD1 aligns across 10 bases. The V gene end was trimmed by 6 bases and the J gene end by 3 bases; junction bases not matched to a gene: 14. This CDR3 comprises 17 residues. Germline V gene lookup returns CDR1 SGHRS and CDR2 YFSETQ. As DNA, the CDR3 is TGCGCCAGCACCTCCGACAGGGGGCCCTTTAGCGAAGAGACCCAGTACTTC. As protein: CASTSDRGPFSEETQYF.

In DNA, the CDR3 is TGTGCCAGCAGTGAATACGGGGCCGTCGGCTACAATGAGCAGTTCTTC. Its protein is CASSEYGAVGYNEQFF. This sequence joins TRBV6-1 and TRBJ2-1; D possibly matches TRBD1 or TRBD2 (5 bases each). CDR3 length: 16 residues. The germline V gene encodes CDR1 MNHNS and CDR2 SASEGT. The V gene lost 2 bases and the J gene lost 3 bases, with 14 bases spanning the gap.

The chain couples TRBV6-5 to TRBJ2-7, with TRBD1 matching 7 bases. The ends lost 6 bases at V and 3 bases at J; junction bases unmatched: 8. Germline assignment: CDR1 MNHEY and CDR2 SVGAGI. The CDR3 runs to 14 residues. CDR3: CASSLSGTDYEQYF. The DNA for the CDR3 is TGTGCCAGCAGCCTTTCCGGGACAGACTACGAGCAGTACTTC.

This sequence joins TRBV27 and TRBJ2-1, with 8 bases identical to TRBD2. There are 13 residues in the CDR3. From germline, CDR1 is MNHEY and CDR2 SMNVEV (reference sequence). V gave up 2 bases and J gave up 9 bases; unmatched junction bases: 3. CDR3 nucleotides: TGTGCCAGCAGTTTAGGCGCGGGAGGTGAGCAGTTCTTC. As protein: CASSLGAGGEQFF.

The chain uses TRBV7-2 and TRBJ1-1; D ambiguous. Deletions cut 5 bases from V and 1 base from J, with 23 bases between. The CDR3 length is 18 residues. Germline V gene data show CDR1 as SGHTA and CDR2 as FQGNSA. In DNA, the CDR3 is TGTGCCAGCAGCCCTCCCTACCACCGCCAGCAGAAGAACACTGAAGCTTTCTTT. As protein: CASSPPYHRQQKNTEAFF.

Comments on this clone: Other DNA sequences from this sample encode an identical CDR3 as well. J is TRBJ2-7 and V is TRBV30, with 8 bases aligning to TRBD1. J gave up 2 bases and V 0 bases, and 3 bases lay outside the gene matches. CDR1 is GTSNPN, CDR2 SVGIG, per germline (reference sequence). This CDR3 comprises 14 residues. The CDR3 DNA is TGTGCCTGGAGTGTCGGGACAGGACCCTACGAGCAGTACTTC. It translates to CAWSVGTGPYEQYF.

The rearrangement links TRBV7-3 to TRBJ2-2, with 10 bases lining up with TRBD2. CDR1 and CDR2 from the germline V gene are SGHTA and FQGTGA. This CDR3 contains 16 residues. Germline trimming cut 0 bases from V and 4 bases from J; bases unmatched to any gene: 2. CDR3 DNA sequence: TGTGCCAGCAGCTTAACCTGGACTAGCGGCACCGGGGAGCTGTTTTTT. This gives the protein CASSLTWTSGTGELFF.

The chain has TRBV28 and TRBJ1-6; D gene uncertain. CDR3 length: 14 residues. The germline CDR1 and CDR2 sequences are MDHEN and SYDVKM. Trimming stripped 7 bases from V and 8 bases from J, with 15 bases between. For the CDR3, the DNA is TGTGCCAGCAATGAAACTCCTTCATATTCACCCCTCCACTTT. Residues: CASNETPSYSPLHF. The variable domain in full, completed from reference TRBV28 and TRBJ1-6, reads DVKVTQSSRYLVKRTGEKVFLECVQDMDHENMFWYRQDPGLGLRLIYFSYDVKMKEKGDIPEGYSVSREKKERFSLILESASTNQTSMYLCASNETPSYSPLHFGNGTRLTVT.

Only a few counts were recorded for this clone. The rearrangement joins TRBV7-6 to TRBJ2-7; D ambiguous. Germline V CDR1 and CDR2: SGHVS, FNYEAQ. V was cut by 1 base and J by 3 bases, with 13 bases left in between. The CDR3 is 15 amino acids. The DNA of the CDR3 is TGTGCCAGCAGCTTAGATAGTGGTCAAGTCTACGAGCAGTACTTC. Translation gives CASSLDSGQVYEQYF.

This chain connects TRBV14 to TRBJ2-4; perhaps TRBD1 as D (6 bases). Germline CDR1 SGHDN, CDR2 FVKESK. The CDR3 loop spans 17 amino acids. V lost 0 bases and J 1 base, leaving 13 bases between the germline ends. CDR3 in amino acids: CASSQDEGERAKNIQYF. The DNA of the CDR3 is TGTGCCAGCAGCCAAGATGAGGGGGAGAGGGCCAAAAACATTCAGTACTTC.